The sample holds one count of the clone carrying this T cell receptor (beta chain). Its antigen is still unknown. A clone one base away is much larger, so this may be a read error. Germline V gene lookup returns CDR1 LGHNA and CDR2 YNFKEQ. This CDR3 region has 16 residues. It was genomic DNA that served as the template for profiling TCR beta VDJ and CDR3. TCRdb fed the reads into MiXCR, producing one record per CDR3 protein. The sample shows approximately 170,000 distinct CDR3 sequences, around half of them seen only once. The sample originates from a study of CD8+CD57+ T cells in acquired aplastic anemia. The patients chosen for sequencing had shown expansion of CD8+CD57+ cells (detected by flow cytometry). Whole-study findings and limits: Researchers report that around 31 CD8+ CDR3 sequences appeared in both patients and controls.

Sequencing used sorted CD4+, CD8+, or CD8+CD57+ T cells (not recorded which) from PBMCs. The chain recombines TRBV4-2 with TRBJ2-1; TRBD2 matches at 8 bases. The TCR comes from a human donor with aplastic anemia. CDR3 sequence (DNA): TGTGCCAGCAGTCCGGGGGGACTAGGAAGCTACAATGGGCAGTTCTTC. As protein: CASSPGGLGSYNGQFF.